This record covers a single T cell receptor (beta chain). What it binds is not known. This sample is drawn from a study of read filtering for tumor transcriptome and immune sequencing. Study-wide background: Transcriptome libraries were built from DNase-treated RNA.

The CDR3 covers 15 residues. The V end lost 4 bases, the J end lost 5 bases, and 15 bases lay between the germline ends. Per the germline V gene, CDR1 is MGHRA and CDR2 is YSYEKL. Study-wide results and limits: This fraction held mixed bone marrow immune cells after CD138-negative sorting. Even smaller IR-seq throughput identified most shared clonotypes.

Molecular barcoded adaptors covering alpha/delta and beta/gamma chains were used on 400 ng RNA. MiXCR was run by TCRdb on the reads, yielding one entry per CDR3 protein. The sample contains 43,000 or so distinct CDR3 sequences, 20% of which appear only once. V gene TRBV4-1 combines with J gene TRBJ2-4, with D maybe TRBD2 (5 bases). This TCR came from a donor aged 40 or older with multiple myeloma. Specimen: a population of CD138-negative cells sorted from bone marrow. CDR3 bases: TGCGCCAGCAGCCGTCTGCTGGGGAGCGAAAACATTCAGTACTTC. Its translation: CASSRLLGSENIQYF.